This record concerns one T cell receptor (beta chain) sequence. It lacks a known antigen. One junction end does not reproduce the germline sequence, and a read error may be involved. The sample belongs to a study of shared clonotypes between healthy human individuals (dated by TCRdb to the early 2020s). Describing the broader study: The cohort included three men and a couple of women between 18 and 49 years of age. For each donor, three plates each were used for CD4 naive and CD4 memory, two plates were used for CD8 naive, and one plate was used for CD8 memory. The study deeply sequenced blood TCR repertoires of about 5 healthy adults to estimate repertoire size and the extent of clonotype sharing between individuals. Different laboratories and diverse techniques were used to prepare libraries and sequence TCR repertoires, to increase sequencing depth and limit assay-specific biases. Per donor, leukapheresis produced somewhere between about 0.9 and 9 billion PBMCs. Overall study results and their limits: Sampling was restricted to blood, and TCR repertoires in tissue are likely to differ from TCR repertoires in blood. Compared with non-shared clonotypes, clonotypes shared by all four sorted-subset donors had higher generation probabilities. Pairwise subsampling led to the expectation that sequencing depth would affect the degree of clonotype sharing among donors. When several donors were compared, the shared fraction of clonotypes was about 5% for naive CD4, around 3.6% for naive CD8, more than 2% for memory CD4, and around 0.4% for memory CD8. The small number of donors limited the genetic and exposure-history diversity represented. Estimated clonotype richness was generally larger for naive than for memory subsets. Rarefaction of sorted-subset datasets indicated incomplete sequencing despite the large sequencing depth.

Inclusive of the bounding cysteine and phenylalanine, the CDR3 is 15 residues long. The only DNA kept is the CDR3, 45 bases in frame from the first base. CDR1 and CDR2 (SGHRS, YFSETQ) derive from the germline V gene. The donors were healthy, HIV-negative adults with no recently reported acute infections or vaccinations. Only Caucasian adults living in Nashville, Tennessee, USA were represented among the donors. Magnetic negative selection was used to enrich CD4+ T cells, after which naive cells were positively selected on CD45RA and the negative fraction became the memory subset. After blood collection by leukapheresis, PBMCs were isolated using Ficoll-Histopaque density gradient centrifugation and then cryopreserved in the vapor phase of liquid nitrogen. Analytical flow cytometry was used to check the purity and quantity of every magnetically sorted T cell population. Each sorted fraction had its genomic DNA isolated and then quantified by UV absorbance on a Nanodrop 2000c.

Using the deep immunoSEQ assay, multiplex PCR amplified TCR CDR3 regions from genomic DNA. Genomic DNA extracted from each cell subset was distributed evenly over all wells of several immunoSEQ 96-well plates, and each plate served as one replicate. For sorted subsets, each replicate PCR was loaded with roughly 0.2 ug genomic DNA, equivalent to roughly 30,000 T cell genomes. Purified libraries were quantified with a Qubit 3.0 fluorometer, sized on a Bioanalyzer 2100, and re-quantified with the KAPA Library Quantification kit. Every immunoSEQ 96-well plate was sequenced on a dedicated single-read 150-cycle Illumina NextSeq 550 flow cell. The source study handled its data this way. The immunoSEQ output contained only junctional sequences without quality scores, so filtering could not match that applied to full-length reads. To assign V/J genes and CDR3, sequences were annotated against IMGT germline references using PyIR, a Python wrapper for IgBLAST v1.9. Any read was removed if the V/J assignment was weak (E-value above 1e-6), the CDR3 was missing, or the read contained stop codons, out-of-frame junctions, or ambiguous translated residues. V3J clonotypes were defined by identical inferred V gene, J gene, and CDR3 amino acid sequence. Percentage overlap between repertoires was calculated by dividing the number of shared unique clonotypes by the size of the smaller repertoire. RTK rarefaction, the Chao1 estimator, and Recon v2.1 estimates of unobserved clonotypes were used to assess repertoire richness. Generation probabilities were computed with OLGA for all TCRbeta clonotypes obtained by the gDNA method from several donors. In TCRdb, the immuneACCESS table is reduced to in-frame sequences with V and J assigned. These tables do not hold every clone; where another copy was compared, an unresolved V gene accounts for under half, and the others remain unexplained. D and trimming come from the DNA, and the V and J calls and clone size come from that table. Within this sample are roughly 1,600,000 clones, with approximately 98.5% of them counted one time only. The ten top clones hold over 0.3% of the sample.

The sequence is built from TRBV5-1 and TRBJ1-5, and 9 junction bases match TRBD1. This TCR came from a man in his thirties or forties in good health. Source material: naive CD4+ T cells sorted from blood. This specimen's cell subset or site label, interpreted: CD45RA+ positively selected. DNA sequence: TGCGTCAGCAGCTTACAGGGGGCGCGGAATCAGCCCCAGCATTTT. Translated, it gives CVSSLQGARNQPQHF.